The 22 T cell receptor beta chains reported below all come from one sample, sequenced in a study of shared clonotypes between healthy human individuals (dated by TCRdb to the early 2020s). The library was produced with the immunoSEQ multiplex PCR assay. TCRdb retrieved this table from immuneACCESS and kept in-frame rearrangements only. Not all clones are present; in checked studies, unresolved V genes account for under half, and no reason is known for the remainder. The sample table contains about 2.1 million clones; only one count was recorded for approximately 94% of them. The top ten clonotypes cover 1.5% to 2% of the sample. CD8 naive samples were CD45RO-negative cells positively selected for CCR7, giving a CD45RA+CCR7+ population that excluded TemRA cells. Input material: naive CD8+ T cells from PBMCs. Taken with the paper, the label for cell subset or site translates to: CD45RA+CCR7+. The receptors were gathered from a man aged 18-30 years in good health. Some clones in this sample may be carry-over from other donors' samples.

CDR3 coding DNA: TGTGCCAGCAGCGGGACAGGGCGGGGAAAACTGTTTTTT. Protein product: CASSGTGRGKLFF. This chain links TRBV9 with TRBJ1-4; 8 positions agree with TRBD1. J was trimmed by 10 bases and V by 3 bases; bases with no gene match: 5. The CDR3 extends over 13 amino acids. Looked up from germline, CDR1 is SGDLS and CDR2 is YYNGEE.

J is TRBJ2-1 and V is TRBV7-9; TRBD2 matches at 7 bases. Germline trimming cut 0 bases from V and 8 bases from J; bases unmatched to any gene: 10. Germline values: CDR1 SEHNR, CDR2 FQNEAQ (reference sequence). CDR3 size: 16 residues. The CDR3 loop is CASSLASGRAVYEQFF. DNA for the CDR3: TGTGCCAGCAGCTTAGCTTCGGGGAGGGCCGTCTATGAGCAGTTCTTC.

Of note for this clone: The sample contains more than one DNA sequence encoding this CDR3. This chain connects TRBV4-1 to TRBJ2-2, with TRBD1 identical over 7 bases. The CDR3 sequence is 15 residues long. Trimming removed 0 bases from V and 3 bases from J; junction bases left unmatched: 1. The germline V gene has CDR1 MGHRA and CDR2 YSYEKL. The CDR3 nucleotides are TGCGCCAGCAGCCAAGACAGGGGGTACACCGGGGAGCTGTTTTTT. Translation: CASSQDRGYTGELFF.

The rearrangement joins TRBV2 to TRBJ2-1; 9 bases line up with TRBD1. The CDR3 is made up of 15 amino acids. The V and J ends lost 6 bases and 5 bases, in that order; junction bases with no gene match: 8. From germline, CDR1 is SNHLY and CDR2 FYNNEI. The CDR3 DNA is TGTGCCAGCAGGGGCGGACAGGGGATCCACAATGAGCAGTTCTTC. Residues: CASRGGQGIHNEQFF.

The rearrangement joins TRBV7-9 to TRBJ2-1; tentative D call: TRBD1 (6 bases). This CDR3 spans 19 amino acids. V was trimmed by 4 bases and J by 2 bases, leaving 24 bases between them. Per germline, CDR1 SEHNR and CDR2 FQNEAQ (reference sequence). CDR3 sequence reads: CASSSQQGSGLHTYNEQFF. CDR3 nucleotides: TGTGCCAGCAGCTCCCAACAGGGATCCGGGCTTCACACCTACAATGAGCAGTTCTTC.

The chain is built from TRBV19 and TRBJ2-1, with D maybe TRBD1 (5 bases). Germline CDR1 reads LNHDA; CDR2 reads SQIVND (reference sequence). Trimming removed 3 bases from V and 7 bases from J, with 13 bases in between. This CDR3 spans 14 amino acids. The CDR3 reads CASSIWGGFNEQFF. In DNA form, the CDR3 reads TGTGCCAGTAGTATCTGGGGCGGCTTTAATGAGCAGTTCTTC.

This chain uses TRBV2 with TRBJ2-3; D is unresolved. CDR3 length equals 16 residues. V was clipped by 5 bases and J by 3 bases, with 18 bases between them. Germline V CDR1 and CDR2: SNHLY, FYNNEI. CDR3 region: CASSPIGPSLTDTQYF. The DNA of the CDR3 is TGTGCCAGCAGTCCGATCGGGCCTTCCCTTACAGATACGCAGTATTTT. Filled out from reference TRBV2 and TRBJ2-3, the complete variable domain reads EPEVTQTPSHQVTQMGQEVILRCVPISNHLYFYWYRQILGQKVEFLVSFYNNEISEKSEIFDDQFSVERPDGSNFTLKIRSTKLEDSAMYFCASSPIGPSLTDTQYFGPGTRLTVL.

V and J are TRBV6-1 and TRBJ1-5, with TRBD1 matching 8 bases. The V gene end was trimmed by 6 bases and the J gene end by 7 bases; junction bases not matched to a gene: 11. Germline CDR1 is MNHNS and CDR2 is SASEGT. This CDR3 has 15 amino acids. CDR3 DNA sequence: TGTGCCAGCAGCGGACGACAGGGGTCGGGCCAGCCCCAGCATTTT. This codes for CASSGRQGSGQPQHF.

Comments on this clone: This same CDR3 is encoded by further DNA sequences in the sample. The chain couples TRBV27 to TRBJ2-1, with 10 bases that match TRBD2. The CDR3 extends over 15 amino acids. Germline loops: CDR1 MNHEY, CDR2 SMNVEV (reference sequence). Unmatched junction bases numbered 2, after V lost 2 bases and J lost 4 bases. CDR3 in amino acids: CASSLIAGGYNEQFF. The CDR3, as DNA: TGTGCCAGCAGTTTAATAGCGGGGGGATACAATGAGCAGTTCTTC.

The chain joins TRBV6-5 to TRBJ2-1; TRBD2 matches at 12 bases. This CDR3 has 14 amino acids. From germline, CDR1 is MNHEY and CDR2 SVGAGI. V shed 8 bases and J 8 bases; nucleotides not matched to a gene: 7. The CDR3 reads CASGWTSGNDEQFF. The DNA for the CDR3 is TGTGCCAGCGGGTGGACTAGCGGGAACGATGAGCAGTTCTTC.

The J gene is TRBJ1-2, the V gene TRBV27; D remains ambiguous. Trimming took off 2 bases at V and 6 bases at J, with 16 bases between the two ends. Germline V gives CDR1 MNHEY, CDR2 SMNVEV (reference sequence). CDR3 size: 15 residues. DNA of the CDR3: TGTGCCAGCAGTTTAGGGCGGGCAGCTGACGATGGCTACACCTTC. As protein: CASSLGRAADDGYTF.

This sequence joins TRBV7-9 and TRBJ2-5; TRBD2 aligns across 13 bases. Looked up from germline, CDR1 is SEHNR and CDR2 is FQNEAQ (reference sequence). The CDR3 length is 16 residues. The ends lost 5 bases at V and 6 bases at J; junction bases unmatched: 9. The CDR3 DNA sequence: TGTGCCAGCAGCCCGCGGACTAGCGGGAGTACCAAGACCCAGTACTTC. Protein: CASSPRTSGSTKTQYF. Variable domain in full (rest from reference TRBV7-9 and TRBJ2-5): DTGVSQNPRHKITKRGQNVTFRCDPISEHNRLYWYRQTLGQGPEFLTYFQNEAQLEKSRLLSDRFSAERPKGSFSTLEIQRTEQGDSAMYLCASSPRTSGSTKTQYFGPGTRLLVL.

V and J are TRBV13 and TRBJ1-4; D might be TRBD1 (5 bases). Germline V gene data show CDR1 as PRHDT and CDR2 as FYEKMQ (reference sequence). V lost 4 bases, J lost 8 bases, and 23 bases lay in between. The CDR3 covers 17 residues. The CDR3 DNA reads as TGTGCCAGCAGCTCCCGGGGGACTTTAAGGCGCCGGGAAAAACTGTTTTTT. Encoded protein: CASSSRGTLRRREKLFF.

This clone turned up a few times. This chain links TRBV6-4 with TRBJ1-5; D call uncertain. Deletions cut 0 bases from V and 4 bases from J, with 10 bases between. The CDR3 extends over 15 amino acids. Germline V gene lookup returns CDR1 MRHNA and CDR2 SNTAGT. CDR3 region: CASSDSRAGNQPQHF. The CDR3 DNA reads TGTGCCAGCAGTGACTCGCGGGCAGGTAATCAGCCCCAGCATTTT.

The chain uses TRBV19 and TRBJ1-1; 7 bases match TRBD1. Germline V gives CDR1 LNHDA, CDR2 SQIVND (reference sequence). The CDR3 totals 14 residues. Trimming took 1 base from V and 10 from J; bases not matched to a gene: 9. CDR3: CASSIATGTFGAFF. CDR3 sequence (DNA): TGTGCCAGTAGTATAGCGACAGGGACCTTCGGAGCTTTCTTT.

The CDR3 region is CASSPRGLVSFF. CDR3 coding DNA: TGTGCCAGCAGTCCCCGGGGGCTAGTTTCTTTCTTC. V is TRBV27 and J is TRBJ2-1; TRBD1 or TRBD2 may be the D gene (6 bases each). The length of the CDR3 is 12 residues. Looked up from germline, CDR1 is MNHEY and CDR2 is SMNVEV (reference sequence). Trimming took 5 bases from V and 16 from J, leaving 18 bases between them.

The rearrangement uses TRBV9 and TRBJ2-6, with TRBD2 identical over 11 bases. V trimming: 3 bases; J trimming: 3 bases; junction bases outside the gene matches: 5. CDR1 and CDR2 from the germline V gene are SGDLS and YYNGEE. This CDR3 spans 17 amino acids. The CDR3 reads CASSDALAGVGANVLTF. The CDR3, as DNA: TGTGCCAGCAGCGACGCACTAGCGGGAGTTGGGGCCAACGTCCTGACTTTC.

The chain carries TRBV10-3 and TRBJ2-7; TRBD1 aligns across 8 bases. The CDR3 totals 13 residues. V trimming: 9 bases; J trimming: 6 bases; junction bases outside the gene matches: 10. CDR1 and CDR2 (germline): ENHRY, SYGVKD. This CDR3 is CAINRDRPAEQYF. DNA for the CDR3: TGTGCCATTAACCGGGACAGGCCTGCCGAGCAGTACTTC.

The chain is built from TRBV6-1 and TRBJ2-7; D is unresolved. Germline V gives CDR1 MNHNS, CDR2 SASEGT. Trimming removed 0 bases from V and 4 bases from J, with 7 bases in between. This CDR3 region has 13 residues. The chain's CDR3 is CASSEAGEYEQYF. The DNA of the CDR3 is TGTGCCAGCAGTGAAGCGGGTGAATACGAGCAGTACTTC.

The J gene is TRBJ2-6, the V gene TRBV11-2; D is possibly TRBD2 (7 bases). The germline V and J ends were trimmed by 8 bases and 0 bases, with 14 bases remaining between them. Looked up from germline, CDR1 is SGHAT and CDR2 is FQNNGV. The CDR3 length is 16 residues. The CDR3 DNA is TGTGCCAGCCGTCTCGGGGGGCTCTCTGGGGCCAACGTCCTGACTTTC. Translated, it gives CASRLGGLSGANVLTF.

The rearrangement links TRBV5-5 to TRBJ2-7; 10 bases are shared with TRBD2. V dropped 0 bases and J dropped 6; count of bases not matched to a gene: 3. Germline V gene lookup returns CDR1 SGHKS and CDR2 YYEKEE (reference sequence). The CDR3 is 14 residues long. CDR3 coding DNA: TGTGCCAGCAGCTTGGCAGCGGGAGGGGCCGAGCAGTACTTC. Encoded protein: CASSLAAGGAEQYF.

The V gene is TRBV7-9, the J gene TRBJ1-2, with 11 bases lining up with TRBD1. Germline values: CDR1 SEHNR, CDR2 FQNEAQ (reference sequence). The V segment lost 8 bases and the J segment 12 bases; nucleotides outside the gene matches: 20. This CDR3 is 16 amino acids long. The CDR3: CASYTFSLTGQGGHTF. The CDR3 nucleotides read TGTGCCAGCTATACTTTTTCCCTAACGGGACAGGGGGGACACACCTTC.